These 27 T cell receptor beta chains came from one sample sequenced in a study of CD8+CD57+ T cells in acquired aplastic anemia. The template for TCR beta VDJ and CDR3 sequence profiling was genomic DNA. TCRdb itself ran the reads through MiXCR, one entry per CDR3 protein. The sample lists about half a million distinct CDR3 sequences; around 33% were seen once. In patients chosen for sequencing, flow cytometry had shown CD8+CD57+ cell expansion. Sequenced sample: sorted CD4+, CD8+, or CD8+CD57+ T cells (not recorded which) from PBMCs. The receptors shown here come from a human donor with aplastic anemia.

V gene TRBV7-2 combines with J gene TRBJ1-5; tentatively, D is TRBD1 (5 bases). The CDR3 contains 18 residues. CDR1 is SGHTA and CDR2 is FQGNSA in the germline V gene. V was pared by 0 bases and J by 4 bases, with 19 bases between. CDR3 bases: TGTGCCAGCAGCTTAGCCCCGACAAGGGCAGGGTGGAATCAGCCCCAGCATTTT. Translated, it gives CASSLAPTRAGWNQPQHF.

The chain combines TRBV19 with TRBJ1-5; D ambiguous. Germline V lookup: CDR1 LNHDA, CDR2 SQIVND (reference sequence). V shed 4 bases and J shed 2 bases, with 12 bases lying between them. This CDR3 comprises 15 residues. In DNA, the CDR3 is TGTGCCAGTAGTACGACCGGTCCGGGCAATCAGCCCCAGCATTTT. The encoded protein is CASSTTGPGNQPQHF. Using reference TRBV19 and TRBJ1-5 for the parts outside the CDR3, the full variable domain is DGGITQSPKYLFRKEGQNVTLSCEQNLNHDAMYWYRQDPGQGLRLIYYSQIVNDFQKGDIAEGYSVSREKKESFPLTVTSAQKNPTAFYLCASSTTGPGNQPQHFGDGTRLSIL.

The chain links TRBV6-5 to TRBJ2-5; D is uncertain. Trimming removed 6 bases from V and 9 bases from J, with 20 bases in between. The length of the CDR3 is 14 residues. Germline-derived CDR1 and CDR2 are MNHEY and SVGAGI. CDR3 DNA sequence: TGTGCCAGCAGCCAGCTTGTTGAGAGAAAGGCCCAGTACTTC. Its protein product is CASSQLVERKAQYF.

As regards this clonotype: This may stem from a read error, because a much larger clone lies one nucleotide away. The V call is TRBV7-8, the J call TRBJ1-5; 7 nucleotides align to TRBD1. The DNA end favors TRBJ2-3, so the J call may be wrong. This CDR3 spans 15 amino acids. CDR1 and CDR2 from the germline V gene are SGHVS and FQNEAQ. CDR3 DNA: TGTGCCAGCAGCCCCCAGACAGGGCCCGATCAGCCCCAGTATTTT. Translating it yields CASSPQTGPDQPQYF.

The rearrangement joins TRBV15 to TRBJ1-2; D is uncertain. Germline V lookup: CDR1 LNHNV, CDR2 YYDKDF (reference sequence). This CDR3 has 14 residues. Trimming removed 5 bases at V and 3 bases at J, with 13 bases between. The CDR3 region has the DNA TGTGCCACCAGCCAAGATGGTTTTGACTATGGCTACACCTTC. This sequence encodes CATSQDGFDYGYTF. Looking up the rest from reference TRBV15 and TRBJ1-2 gives the full variable domain: DAMVIQNPRYQVTQFGKPVTLSCSQTLNHNVMYWYQQKSSQAPKLLFHYYDKDFNNEADTPDNFQSRRPNTSFCFLDIRSPGLGDTAMYLCATSQDGFDYGYTFGSGTRLTVV.

In its sample, this clonotype was seen many times. The CDR3 is CASSDRARSPLHF. The DNA of the CDR3 is TGTGCCAGCAGTGACAGGGCGCGTTCACCCCTCCACTTT. The rearrangement joins TRBV6-1 to TRBJ1-6; TRBD1 might be the D (5 bases). With 3 bases removed from V and 9 bases from J, the gap between germline ends came to 9 bases. This CDR3 region has 13 residues. Germline values: CDR1 MNHNS, CDR2 SASEGT.

CDR3 in amino acids: CSAKRQNLNTEAFF. The CDR3 coding sequence is TGCAGTGCTAAACGACAGAACTTGAACACTGAAGCTTTCTTT. The V call is TRBV20-1, the J call TRBJ1-1, with D perhaps matching TRBD1 (5 bases). The CDR3 is 14 amino acids. CDR1 DFQATT and CDR2 SNEGSKA come from the germline V gene (reference sequence). Trimming pared 4 bases from V and 0 bases from J, leaving 12 bases between.

This chain links TRBV19 with TRBJ1-4, with a possible D match to TRBD1 (5 bases). Germline lookup yields CDR1 LNHDA and CDR2 SQIVND (reference sequence). This CDR3 is built from 13 residues. V dropped 10 bases and J dropped 5 bases, with 14 bases sitting between them. CDR3 region: CAIRDGRNEKLFF. The CDR3 nucleotides read TGTGCCATTCGGGACGGCCGGAATGAAAAACTGTTTTTT.

V gene TRBV25-1 combines with J gene TRBJ1-6; unclear D gene. Between the trimmed V and J ends, which lost 0 bases and 11 bases, there was a span of 8 bases. This CDR3 comprises 13 residues. The V gene's germline CDR1 is MGHDK and CDR2 SYGVNS. Here the CDR3 DNA reads TGTGCCAGCAGTGAATATGGGTTGGCACCCCTCCACTTT. Translated: CASSEYGLAPLHF.

Many counts were recorded for this clonotype. This chain joins TRBV24-1 and TRBJ1-2, with D maybe TRBD1 (6 bases). The germline V gene has CDR1 KGHDR and CDR2 SFDVKD. V lost 5 bases, J lost 6 bases, and 12 bases lay in between. The CDR3 contains 13 residues. CDR3 DNA sequence: TGTGCCACCAGTGGAGACAGGTCTGATGGCTACACCTTC. Its translation: CATSGDRSDGYTF.

This clonotype was found many times. The chain links TRBV25-1 to TRBJ1-1, with D maybe TRBD1 (6 bases). V lost 6 bases, J lost 7 bases, and 18 bases lay in between. The CDR3 sequence is 14 residues long. From germline, CDR1 is MGHDK and CDR2 SYGVNS. The CDR3 DNA is TGTGCCAGCAGGACCAGGGGCAGGGCTTATGAAGCTTTCTTT. This sequence encodes CASRTRGRAYEAFF.

This clonotype has just a few counts. This chain links TRBV7-9 with TRBJ1-1; 7 bases map to TRBD1. The CDR3 is 14 amino acids. Germline CDR1 reads SEHNR; CDR2 reads FQNEAQ (reference sequence). V lost 3 bases and J lost 1; bases outside the gene matches: 2. The CDR3 region is CASSFRQGNTEAFF. The CDR3 DNA is TGTGCCAGCAGCTTCAGACAGGGGAACACTGAAGCTTTCTTT.

Concerning this clonotype: Possible read error: a much larger clone is one base away. The V and J genes are TRBV7-9 and TRBJ1-1; unclear D gene. Germline CDR1 is SEHNR and CDR2 is FQNEAQ (reference sequence). The CDR3 is 12 amino acids. Between the trimmed V and J ends, which lost 4 bases and 4 bases, there was a span of 7 bases. CDR3 in DNA: TGTGCCAGCAGCTCTAGCAGCACTGAAGCTTTCTTT. Its translation is CASSSSSTEAFF.

This clonotype has a single count. A much more abundant neighbour one base away suggests this may be a read error. The gene calls are TRBV20-1 and TRBJ2-7, with 7 bases lining up with TRBD1. Germline-derived CDR1 and CDR2 are DFQATT and SNEGSKA (reference sequence). CDR3 length: 15 residues. CDR3 amino acids: CSASKPTGFTYEQCF. The CDR3 bases are TGCAGTGCCTCAAAACCGACAGGGTTTACGTACGAGCAGTGCTTC.

The rearrangement uses TRBV20-1 and TRBJ2-1; 11 bases are a match to TRBD2. Germline V gene sequence: CDR1 DFQATT, CDR2 SNEGSKA (reference sequence). With V trimmed by 5 bases and J by 3 bases, 12 bases remained unmatched. This CDR3 contains 17 residues. This CDR3 reads CSAGLAGGVYFYNEQFF. Written as DNA, the CDR3 is TGCAGTGCTGGACTAGCGGGTGGTGTATATTTCTACAATGAGCAGTTCTTC.

The V call is TRBV25-1, the J call TRBJ2-2, with D unclear. Germline-derived CDR1 and CDR2 are MGHDK and SYGVNS. V was pared by 5 bases and J by 1 base, with 11 bases between. The CDR3 is 15 amino acids. CDR3: CASSQGRWNTGELFF. The CDR3, as DNA: TGTGCCAGCAGTCAAGGTCGATGGAACACCGGGGAGCTGTTTTTT. Together with reference TRBV25-1 and TRBJ2-2, the CDR3 gives the full variable domain: EADIYQTPRYLVIGTGKKITLECSQTMGHDKMYWYQQDPGMELHLIHYSYGVNSTEKGDLSSESTVSRIRTEHFPLTLESARPSHTSQYLCASSQGRWNTGELFFGEGSRLTVL.

There are many counts of this clonotype. CDR3 DNA: TGTGCCAGTAGACCAGGGACCACCCTATACACCAACTATGGCTACACCTTC. Translated, it gives CASRPGTTLYTNYGYTF. The chain combines TRBV19 with TRBJ1-2; D might be TRBD1 (5 bases). This CDR3 region has 17 residues. V lost 6 bases, J lost 2 bases, and 22 bases lay in between. CDR1 is LNHDA, CDR2 SQIVND, per germline (reference sequence).

This clonotype was seen many times. This chain joins TRBV29-1 and TRBJ2-3; no clear D gene. Germline V gives CDR1 SQVTM, CDR2 ANQGSEA. Trimming removed 7 bases from V and 1 base from J, with 9 bases in between. The length of the CDR3 is 12 residues. CDR3 region: CSGRPGTDTQYF. DNA of the CDR3: TGCAGCGGCAGACCGGGCACAGATACGCAGTATTTT.

With respect to this clonotype: An end of the junction does not agree with germline; a read error may underlie this. The chain is built from TRBV10-3 and TRBJ1-1; no clear D. Germline assignment: CDR1 ENHRY and CDR2 SYGVKD. This CDR3 region has 14 residues. In nucleotides, the CDR3 is TGTGCCAGCAGTTCCCCGGGTCGGGGAACTGAAGCTTTCTTT. This gives the protein CASSSPGRGTEAFF.

This chain links TRBV20-1 with TRBJ1-3; the match to TRBD1 covers 8 bases. Germline V gene data show CDR1 as DFQATT and CDR2 as SNEGSKA (reference sequence). This CDR3 contains 16 residues. The junction had 7 bases not matched to a gene; V was cut back by 3 bases and J by 0 bases. The DNA for the CDR3 is TGCAGTGCTAGCCAGACAGGGGTCAGCTCTGGAAACACCATATATTTT. It codes for CSASQTGVSSGNTIYF.

Concerning this clonotype itself: With a much larger clone just one base away, this may be a read error. In DNA, the CDR3 is TGTGCCAGTACCTGGGACGGGGAAATCGCAAACACCATATATTTT. This encodes CASTWDGEIANTIYF. The rearrangement joins TRBV19 to TRBJ1-3; D possibly corresponds to TRBD1 (5 bases). Germline V gene lookup returns CDR1 LNHDA and CDR2 SQIVND (reference sequence). This CDR3 has 15 amino acids. Trimming removed 7 bases from V and 6 bases from J, with 19 bases in between.

The chain uses TRBV10-3 and TRBJ2-3; 13 bases agree with TRBD2. Germline V gene sequence: CDR1 ENHRY, CDR2 SYGVKD. Trimming took 6 bases from V and 4 from J; bases not matched to a gene: 7. The length of the CDR3 is 16 residues. The CDR3 bases are TGTGCCATCAGCACACTAGCGGGGGGGCTCGCAGATACGCAGTATTTT. Translated: CAISTLAGGLADTQYF.

With regard to this clonotype: Given a much more abundant clone one base away, this may be a read error. The CDR3, as DNA: TGTGCCAGCAGCTTAAGATCGGGAGCTGGGGCTAACTATGGCTACACCTTC. Its translation is CASSLRSGAGANYGYTF. This sequence joins TRBV13 and TRBJ1-2; no reliable D call. Germline V lookup: CDR1 PRHDT, CDR2 FYEKMQ (reference sequence). V gave up 2 bases and J gave up 0 bases, with 16 bases separating them. This CDR3 region has 17 residues.

This clonotype has at least ten counts. The rearrangement links TRBV24-1 to TRBJ2-2; the D is unclear. Germline loops: CDR1 KGHDR, CDR2 SFDVKD. This CDR3 spans 13 amino acids. V lost 7 bases, J lost 4 bases, and 9 bases lay in between. The CDR3 DNA follows: TGTGCCACCAGCTACGGTGGCACCGGGGAGCTGTTTTTT. It encodes CATSYGGTGELFF.

Many counts were recorded for this clonotype. The chain recombines TRBV7-9 with TRBJ2-5; D not certain. The CDR3 has 14 residues. Between the trimmed V and J ends, which lost 0 bases and 1 base, there was a span of 6 bases. Germline-derived CDR1 and CDR2 are SEHNR and FQNEAQ (reference sequence). The CDR3 region has the DNA TGTGCCAGCAGCTTAGCGGCAGGCCAAGAGACCCAGTACTTC. Protein product: CASSLAAGQETQYF.

This clonotype was counted ten times or more. The chain combines TRBV5-1 with TRBJ1-2; 9 positions match TRBD1. Germline CDR1 is SGHRS and CDR2 is YFSETQ. V dropped 3 bases and J dropped 7; count of bases not matched to a gene: 4. The CDR3 runs to 13 residues. CDR3 sequence: CASSWDRELGYTF. CDR3 nucleotide sequence: TGCGCCAGCAGCTGGGACAGGGAACTTGGCTACACCTTC.

Of note for this clonotype: Its ends do not fully match the called genes, so a read error is possible. The chain employs TRBV4-2 and TRBJ2-1; D unresolved. Germline CDR1 and CDR2: LGHNA and YNFKEQ. The CDR3 spans 17 residues. CDR3 sequence: CASGQEVLPPRVDEQFF. The CDR3 DNA follows: TGTGCCAGCGGCCAAGAGGTGCTCCCACCTCGCGTAGATGAGCAGTTCTTC.